Shown below are 19 T cell receptor beta chains from a single sample sequenced in a study of T cell responses to AZD1222 COVID-19 vaccine. The repertoire was sequenced with immunoSEQ multiplex PCR; TCRdb's copy has only in-frame clones and lacks some. Of approximately 64,000 clones in the sample, about nine tenths are singletons; the top ten hold 6.3%. The sequencing here drew on peripheral blood, taken 28 days after the second dose of the MenACWY control vaccine. The receptors stem from an adult who received the MenACWY meningococcal vaccine as a control.

The V and J genes are TRBV5-1 and TRBJ2-1; 15 nucleotides match TRBD2. The V and J ends lost 4 bases and 7 bases, in that order; junction bases with no gene match: 3. Germline CDR1 reads SGHRS; CDR2 reads YFSETQ. This CDR3 is built from 15 residues. Here the CDR3 DNA reads TGCGCCAGCAGCGGGGGGACTAGCGGGAGGAATGAGCAGTTCTTC. Amino acids: CASSGGTSGRNEQFF.

This rearrangement joins TRBV3-1 (or the pseudogene TRBV3-2) to TRBJ2-7; possibly TRBD1 or TRBD2 for D (5 bases each). The CDR3 contains 15 residues. The V gene's germline CDR1 is LGHDT and CDR2 YNNKEL (reference sequence). The V end lost 4 bases, the J end lost 2 bases, and 15 bases lay between the germline ends. CDR3 in DNA: TGTGCCAGCAGCCGCGCCCCGGGGCCCACCTACGAGCAGTACTTC. This encodes CASSRAPGPTYEQYF.

This rearrangement joins TRBV5-1 to TRBJ2-3; D is unresolved. Trimming stripped 1 base from V and 0 bases from J, with 9 bases between. Germline V lookup: CDR1 SGHRS, CDR2 YFSETQ. This CDR3 has 15 amino acids. The CDR3 DNA is TGCGCCAGCAGCTTGTCCGGGTCAAGCACAGATACGCAGTATTTT. Its translation: CASSLSGSSTDTQYF. Drawing the rest from reference TRBV5-1 and TRBJ2-3, the complete variable domain is KAGVTQTPRYLIKTRGQQVTLSCSPISGHRSVSWYQQTPGQGLQFLFEYFSETQRNKGNFPGRFSGRQFSNSRSEMNVSTLELGDSALYLCASSLSGSSTDTQYFGPGTRLTVL.

The chain links TRBV12-3 or TRBV12-4 to TRBJ2-2; the D is unclear. This CDR3 region has 13 residues. V lost 5 bases to trimming and J lost 7 bases, with 11 bases between them. The CDR3 spells CASSGLEYGELFF. For the CDR3, the DNA is TGTGCCAGCAGTGGGCTGGAGTACGGGGAGCTGTTTTTT.

The chain carries TRBV29-1 and TRBJ2-5, with D perhaps matching TRBD1 (6 bases). The CDR3 contains 16 residues. Trimming took 4 bases from V and 4 from J, leaving 22 bases between them. Germline V gene sequence: CDR1 SQVTM, CDR2 ANQGSEA. CDR3 nucleotides: TGCAGCGTTGGACAGAAAAGGGGGTCATTCTCAGAGACCCAGTACTTC. Translating it yields CSVGQKRGSFSETQYF. Complete variable domain (other parts from reference TRBV29-1 and TRBJ2-5): SAVISQKPSRDICQRGTSLTIQCQVDSQVTMMFWYRQQPGQSLTLIATANQGSEATYESGFVIDKFPISRPNLTFSTLTVSNMSPEDSSIYLCSVGQKRGSFSETQYFGPGTRLLVL.

V usage is TRBV30 and J usage is TRBJ1-1; a possible D gene is TRBD1 (5 bases). Germline CDR1 reads GTSNPN; CDR2 reads SVGIG (reference sequence). The CDR3 length is 14 residues. V lost 2 bases and J 6 bases, leaving 16 bases between the germline ends. The CDR3 here is CAWSKPWGRAEAFF. In nucleotides, the CDR3 is TGTGCCTGGAGTAAACCCTGGGGGAGGGCTGAAGCTTTCTTT.

The J gene is TRBJ1-2, the V gene TRBV5-4; D uncertain. The CDR3 spans 16 residues. Germline V gives CDR1 SGHNT, CDR2 YYREEE (reference sequence). V gave up 6 bases and J gave up 4 bases, with 22 bases separating them. The DNA of the CDR3 is TGTGCCAGCACCCTCTGGCACCTTACTGGGGTCTATGGCTACACCTTC. It codes for CASTLWHLTGVYGYTF.

The chain couples TRBV9 to TRBJ2-1; 9 bases agree with TRBD1. V was clipped by 2 bases and J by 2 bases; unmatched bases: 2. The CDR3 spans 15 residues. The germline V gene has CDR1 SGDLS and CDR2 YYNGEE. The CDR3 nucleotides read TGTGCCAGCAGCGTCCGGGACAGGGCCTACAATGAGCAGTTCTTC. Amino acids: CASSVRDRAYNEQFF.

This clone was seen ten or more times. The chain employs TRBV7-2 and TRBJ2-6; D unresolved. The CDR3 sequence is 14 residues long. Trimming pared 4 bases from V and 2 bases from J, leaving 6 bases between. Germline loops: CDR1 SGHTA, CDR2 FQGNSA. CDR3 DNA sequence: TGTGCCAGCAGCTCTTCCGCTGGGGCCAACGTCCTGACTTTC. It is translated as CASSSSAGANVLTF.

The chain combines TRBV19 with TRBJ1-2; perhaps TRBD1 as D (5 bases). The CDR3 contains 15 residues. Per the germline V gene, CDR1 is LNHDA and CDR2 is SQIVND (reference sequence). Trimming pared 6 bases from V and 7 bases from J, leaving 21 bases between. CDR3 loop: CASSPGPLTVTGYTF. In nucleotides, the CDR3 is TGTGCCAGTAGCCCCGGTCCTTTGACAGTCACTGGCTACACCTTC.

The chain joins TRBV7-9 to TRBJ2-2; D gene unclear. Germline V CDR1 and CDR2: SEHNR, FQNEAQ (reference sequence). This CDR3 comprises 14 residues. V dropped 1 base and J dropped 6 bases, with 9 bases sitting between them. The CDR3 reads CASSLEVTAGELFF. In DNA, the CDR3 is TGTGCCAGCAGCTTAGAAGTTACGGCCGGGGAGCTGTTTTTT.

The chain links TRBV12-3 or TRBV12-4 to TRBJ2-1; no clear D. The V end lost 4 bases, the J end lost 7 bases, and 5 bases lay between the germline ends. The CDR3 spans 11 residues. CDR3 residues: CASSSDNEQFF. The DNA for the CDR3 is TGTGCCAGCAGTTCGGATAATGAGCAGTTCTTC.

A few counts support this clone. V usage is TRBV27 and J usage is TRBJ2-7; tentatively, D is TRBD1 (6 bases). The V gene lost 5 bases and the J gene lost 9 bases, with 20 bases spanning the gap. The germline V gene has CDR1 MNHEY and CDR2 SMNVEV (reference sequence). The CDR3 runs 14 residues. The CDR3 reads CASSSPFRGTRQYF. Here the CDR3 DNA reads TGTGCCAGCAGTAGCCCATTCAGGGGTACGAGGCAGTACTTC.

V is TRBV12-3 or TRBV12-4 and J is TRBJ2-3; tentatively, D is TRBD1 (5 bases). V dropped 6 bases and J dropped 8 bases, with 12 bases sitting between them. This CDR3 is built from 12 residues. DNA for the CDR3: TGTGCCAGCAGCCTAAACCAGGGTACGCAGTATTTT. It encodes CASSLNQGTQYF.

This clone was recorded once. The chain carries TRBV25-1 and TRBJ2-7, with 9 bases lining up with TRBD1. The V segment lost 6 bases and the J segment 6 bases; nucleotides outside the gene matches: 12. This CDR3 is built from 15 residues. Germline V CDR1 and CDR2: MGHDK, SYGVNS. The CDR3 spells CASRGTGTGSFEQYF. The CDR3 DNA reads TGTGCCAGCAGGGGGACGGGGACAGGGAGTTTCGAGCAGTACTTC.

The rearrangement links TRBV2 to TRBJ2-1; D is uncertain. The CDR3 spans 15 residues. Deletions cut 4 bases from V and 5 bases from J, with 15 bases between. Germline CDR1 and CDR2: SNHLY and FYNNEI. CDR3 nucleotides: TGTGCCAGCAGTGGAGGCCTAGTCGGCCACAATGAGCAGTTCTTC. Translation: CASSGGLVGHNEQFF.

With respect to this clone: The junction does not match germline at one end; this may be a read error. The chain is built from TRBV6-2 or TRBV6-3 and TRBJ1-2; the D gene is possibly TRBD1 (6 bases). Looked up from germline, CDR1 is MNHEY and CDR2 is SVGEGT. The CDR3 covers 11 residues. The chain's CDR3 is CASSYSTGLNF. The CDR3 DNA sequence: TGTGCCAGCAGTTACTCAACAGGGCTCAATTTC.

V usage is TRBV6-5 and J usage is TRBJ2-1; 11 bases map to TRBD2. Losses at the gene ends were 7 bases for V and 2 bases for J; bases not matched to a gene: 4. The CDR3 runs to 15 residues. Germline CDR1 MNHEY, CDR2 SVGAGI. The CDR3 nucleotides read TGTGCCAGCAACCGACTAGCGGGAACCTACAATGAGCAGTTCTTC. Its protein is CASNRLAGTYNEQFF.

This chain connects TRBV18 to TRBJ2-5; perhaps TRBD1 as D (6 bases). Trimming left V 5 bases short and J 5 bases short, with 15 bases between. Germline CDR1 reads KGHSH; CDR2 reads LQKENI. The length of the CDR3 is 14 residues. The CDR3 protein is CASSSMAGVETQYF. CDR3 in DNA: TGTGCCAGCTCAAGCATGGCAGGGGTTGAGACCCAGTACTTC.